The clone carrying this T cell receptor (beta chain) was counted at least ten times. Its specificity is unknown. The CDR3 has 13 residues. Losses at the gene ends were 6 bases for V and 6 bases for J; bases not matched to a gene: 5. Germline-derived CDR1 and CDR2 are DFQATT and SNEGSKA (reference sequence). These data come from a study of read filtering for tumor transcriptome and immune sequencing. About the research overall: Per sample, TCR-region reads ranged about 4 to 10.27 million by IR-seq, roughly 75 to 1,400 by RNA-seq. Broader study findings: In IR-seq, single-read clonotypes were around four fifths of clonotypes but 3% to 3.5% of reads.

Molecular barcoded adaptors covering alpha/delta and beta/gamma chains were used on roughly 400 ng RNA. One entry per CDR3 protein results from TCRdb running MiXCR on the reads. The profile covers more than 100,000 distinct CDR3 sequences, with about 13% appearing a single time and under 9% taken by the ten largest. The TCR originated in a donor at least 40 years old with multiple myeloma. The chain uses TRBV20-1 and TRBJ1-4, with 9 bases aligning to TRBD1. Sequencing used a population of CD138-negative cells sorted from bone marrow. CDR3 amino acids: CSAQGQGYEKLFF. In nucleotides, the CDR3 is TGCAGTGCCCAGGGACAGGGTTATGAAAAACTGTTTTTT.